Below, 19 T cell receptor beta chains from the same sample are listed, as sequenced in a study of blood T cell repertoires in COVID-19. Clones were sequenced by immunoSEQ multiplex PCR, and TCRdb holds only the in-frame ones, with some missing. The table shows over 200,000 clones, with 80% to 90% occurring only once. Sequences were obtained from peripheral blood. These receptors all come from a man younger than 35 with active or convalescent COVID-19.

This clone is a singleton in its sample. The gene calls are TRBV3-1 (or the pseudogene TRBV3-2) and TRBJ1-2; no definite D call. Germline V lookup: CDR1 LGHDT, CDR2 YNNKEL (reference sequence). V was clipped by 1 base and J by 1 base, with 7 bases between them. This CDR3 contains 14 residues. CDR3 sequence reads: CASSQVGVNYGYTF. The DNA of the CDR3 is TGTGCCAGCAGCCAAGTCGGGGTTAACTATGGCTACACCTTC.

This chain's CDR3 is CASSSPETQYF. In DNA, the CDR3 is TGTGCCAGCAGTTCCCCGGAGACCCAGTACTTC. V usage is TRBV28 and J usage is TRBJ2-5, with D unresolved. The CDR3 contains 11 residues. Germline CDR1 reads MDHEN; CDR2 reads SYDVKM. V lost 4 bases and J 5 bases, leaving 5 bases between the germline ends. Full variable domain (outside the CDR3, taken from reference TRBV28 and TRBJ2-5): DVKVTQSSRYLVKRTGEKVFLECVQDMDHENMFWYRQDPGLGLRLIYFSYDVKMKEKGDIPEGYSVSREKKERFSLILESASTNQTSMYLCASSSPETQYFGPGTRLLVL.

The rearrangement links TRBV11-3 to TRBJ2-2; unclear D gene. CDR1 and CDR2 from the germline V gene are SGHNT and YENEEA. V was shortened by 5 bases and J by 1 base, with 2 bases between the two germline ends. The length of the CDR3 is 12 residues. CDR3: CASSQNTGELFF. CDR3 sequence (DNA): TGTGCCAGCAGCCAGAACACCGGGGAGCTGTTTTTT.

V gene TRBV10-2 combines with J gene TRBJ2-3, with D perhaps TRBD2 (7 bases). The CDR3 sequence is 16 residues long. V was clipped by 5 bases and J by 2 bases, with 17 bases between them. Germline CDR1 and CDR2: WSHSY and SAAADI. Here the CDR3 DNA reads TGCGCCAGCAGTCCCGCGCGGGGGCGGATCACAGATACGCAGTATTTT. Its translation is CASSPARGRITDTQYF.

Points on this clone: Just one base apart from a much larger clone, this may be a read error. The rearrangement joins TRBV12-5 to TRBJ1-4; 11 positions agree with TRBD1. The length of the CDR3 is 21 residues. Germline V CDR1 and CDR2: LGHNT, FRNRAP. The CDR3 sequence is CASGLFPILWDRGSTNGKLFF. The CDR3 DNA reads as TGTGCTAGTGGTTTGTTCCCCATCTTGTGGGACAGGGGGTCCACTAATGGAAAACTGTTTTTT. The variable domain in full, completed from reference TRBV12-5 and TRBJ1-4, reads DARVTQTPRHKVTEMGQEVTMRCQPILGHNTVFWYRQTMMQGLELLAYFRNRAPLDDSGMPKDRFSAEMPDATLATLKIQPSEPRDSAVYFCASGLFPILWDRGSTNGKLFFGSGTQLSVL.

The chain recombines TRBV7-8 with TRBJ1-2; TRBD1 might be the D (5 bases). Germline CDR1 reads SGHVS; CDR2 reads FQNEAQ. The length of the CDR3 is 15 residues. V was pared by 1 base and J by 7 bases, with 16 bases between. This CDR3 reads CASSLEVGGASGYTF. The CDR3 coding sequence is TGTGCCAGCAGCTTAGAGGTCGGCGGGGCTTCTGGCTACACCTTC.

The V and J genes are TRBV27 and TRBJ2-3; 7 bases align to TRBD1. The trim removed 7 bases at V and 4 bases at J, leaving 11 bases unmatched. Per germline, CDR1 MNHEY and CDR2 SMNVEV (reference sequence). CDR3 length: 15 residues. In DNA, the CDR3 is TGTGCCAGCACTGACAGGGCGAAAGGGGCAGATACGCAGTATTTT. Protein sequence: CASTDRAKGADTQYF.

CDR3 DNA: TGTGCCACCAGCAGGCGGCAGAACACTGAAGCTTTCTTT. The encoded protein is CATSRRQNTEAFF. The chain joins TRBV15 to TRBJ1-1; D gene uncertain. Per germline, CDR1 LNHNV and CDR2 YYDKDF (reference sequence). The CDR3 sequence is 13 residues long. V lost 3 bases to trimming and J lost 1 base, with 6 bases between them. Based on the CDR3 plus reference TRBV15 and TRBJ1-1, the full variable domain is DAMVIQNPRYQVTQFGKPVTLSCSQTLNHNVMYWYQQKSSQAPKLLFHYYDKDFNNEADTPDNFQSRRPNTSFCFLDIRSPGLGDTAMYLCATSRRQNTEAFFGQGTRLTVV.

The rearrangement uses TRBV4-3 and TRBJ1-5, with a tentative D call TRBD1 (6 bases). Germline lookup yields CDR1 LGHNA and CDR2 YSLEER. The V gene lost 0 bases and the J gene lost 4 bases, with 10 bases spanning the gap. The CDR3 extends over 15 amino acids. CDR3 in DNA: TGCGCCAGCAGCCAAGATCGGGGGGCGAATCAGCCCCAGCATTTT. As protein: CASSQDRGANQPQHF.

The chain carries TRBV5-5 and TRBJ2-7, with 13 nucleotides matching TRBD2. J was trimmed by 1 base and V by 5 bases; bases with no gene match: 6. This CDR3 region has 16 residues. Germline V gene sequence: CDR1 SGHKS, CDR2 YYEKEE (reference sequence). The CDR3 nucleotides are TGTGCCAGCAGATACGGACTAGCGGGAGTGTCCTACGAGCAGTACTTC. It translates to CASRYGLAGVSYEQYF.

V and J are TRBV7-6 and TRBJ2-2; unclear D gene. CDR1 and CDR2 (germline): SGHVS, FNYEAQ. CDR3 length: 17 residues. Trimming took off 5 bases at V and 0 bases at J, with 16 bases between the two ends. The CDR3 region is CASSQASPITNTGELFF. CDR3 bases: TGTGCCAGCAGCCAGGCCAGTCCGATCACGAACACCGGGGAGCTGTTTTTT.

The chain couples TRBV30 to TRBJ1-3, with unresolved D. Per the germline V gene, CDR1 is GTSNPN and CDR2 is SVGIG (reference sequence). The CDR3 covers 16 residues. Between the trimmed V and J ends, which lost 1 base and 2 bases, there was a span of 15 bases. The CDR3 DNA reads as TGTGCCTGGAGTGGGTCGGGTTGGGTGACTGGAAACACCATATATTTT. Translation: CAWSGSGWVTGNTIYF.

The J gene is TRBJ1-4, the V gene TRBV11-1; 7 positions match TRBD1. J was trimmed by 5 bases and V by 8 bases; bases with no gene match: 5. The CDR3 covers 13 residues. The V gene's germline CDR1 is SGHAT and CDR2 FQDESV (reference sequence). CDR3 region: CASGGQQNEKLFF. Written as DNA, the CDR3 is TGTGCCAGCGGGGGACAGCAAAATGAAAAACTGTTTTTT. The whole variable domain, remainder taken from reference TRBV11-1 and TRBJ1-4, is EAEVAQSPRYKITEKSQAVAFWCDPISGHATLYWYRQILGQGPELLVQFQDESVVDDSQLPKDRFSAERLKGVDSTLKIQPAELGDSAMYLCASGGQQNEKLFFGSGTQLSVL.

The V and J genes are TRBV19 and TRBJ1-2; D is unresolved. Trimming removed 6 bases at V and 0 bases at J, with 17 bases between. The germline V gene has CDR1 LNHDA and CDR2 SQIVND (reference sequence). CDR3 length: 16 amino acids. The CDR3 DNA reads TGTGCCAGTAGCCCAATGGACGGACTAGCTAACTATGGCTACACCTTC. It encodes CASSPMDGLANYGYTF.

The rearrangement uses TRBV7-9 and TRBJ2-2; D remains ambiguous. This CDR3 comprises 14 residues. Germline V gene data show CDR1 as SEHNR and CDR2 as FQNEAQ (reference sequence). V was clipped by 3 bases and J by 1 base, with 6 bases between them. The CDR3 DNA sequence: TGTGCCAGCAGCTTCCACGGGAACACCGGGGAGCTGTTTTTT. Translation: CASSFHGNTGELFF.

V gene TRBV7-9 combines with J gene TRBJ1-4, with 8 nucleotides matching TRBD1. Trimming took 3 bases from V and 7 from J; bases not matched to a gene: 7. CDR3 length equals 15 residues. The germline V gene has CDR1 SEHNR and CDR2 FQNEAQ (reference sequence). CDR3 loop: CASSFSGGAGEKLFF. The CDR3, as DNA: TGTGCCAGCAGCTTTTCAGGGGGCGCGGGTGAAAAACTGTTTTTT.

The rearrangement joins TRBV7-2 to TRBJ1-1; 9 bases fit TRBD1. Per germline, CDR1 SGHTA and CDR2 FQGNSA. The V and J ends lost 3 bases and 9 bases, in that order; junction bases with no gene match: 5. The CDR3 sequence is 13 residues long. The DNA of the CDR3 is TGTGCCAGCAGCTTCCCTGGGACAGGGAAAGCTTTCTTT. Its protein is CASSFPGTGKAFF.

This sequence joins TRBV30 and TRBJ2-7; D is unclear. This CDR3 has 12 residues. V lost 4 bases and J 3 bases, leaving 10 bases between the germline ends. Germline V CDR1 and CDR2: GTSNPN, SVGIG (reference sequence). Here the CDR3 DNA reads TGTGCCTGGATTTCAGCGAACTACGAGCAGTACTTC. It codes for CAWISANYEQYF.

The J gene is TRBJ2-5, the V gene TRBV4-1; 8 bases map to TRBD2. After removal of 0 bases from V and 5 bases from J, the junction contained 14 bases not matched to a gene. CDR1 and CDR2 (germline): MGHRA, YSYEKL. CDR3 length: 18 amino acids. CDR3 DNA sequence: TGCGCCAGCAGCCAAGAGGATCCTACGGGAGGGCCAGAGGAGACCCAGTACTTC. This codes for CASSQEDPTGGPEETQYF.